This T cell receptor beta chain was sequenced for a study of early T cells in non-severe SARS-CoV-2 infection. This clonotype was picked up many times. TCRdb called the 5' RACE reads again in MiXCR, with one record for every CDR3 protein. The data hold 25,000 to 30,000 distinct CDR3 sequences, with approximately 6% observed a single time. The specimen comprised whole blood, sampled at baseline. The origin of this receptor is an adult who was a healthcare worker with PCR-confirmed SARS-CoV-2 infection or an uninfected control (not recorded which).

The CDR3 DNA reads TGTGCCAGCAGCTTAACTGGTTACAATGAGCAGTTCTTC. It is translated as CASSLTGYNEQFF. J is TRBJ2-1 and V is TRBV7-3; the D is unclear. The CDR3 extends over 13 amino acids. CDR1 is SGHTA, CDR2 FQGTGA, per germline. The ends were cut back, 0 bases at V and 4 bases at J, with 4 bases in the middle.